This T cell receptor (beta chain) was sequenced for a study of blood T cell repertoires in COVID-19. At the level of the study: Nucleic acid was either cDNA or gDNA, and it came from T cells, B-cell-depleted T cells, or PBMCs.

Trimming cost V 0 bases and J 8 bases; bases outside gene matches: 6. From germline, CDR1 is SGHTS and CDR2 YDEGEE. The CDR3 length is 15 residues. This clone has more than one count but fewer than ten. Some clones are missing from TCRdb's copy, which holds only in-frame ones; the method was immunoSEQ multiplex PCR. Of roughly 200,000 clones in the sample, more than 80% were seen once. The sequence was collected from a woman aged 25 to 39 with COVID-19, enrolled during active disease. This chain connects TRBV5-8 to TRBJ2-4; 9 bases are shared with TRBD1. Input material: peripheral blood. The CDR3 loop is CASSLEGTGTDIQYF. DNA of the CDR3: TGTGCCAGCAGCTTGGAAGGGACAGGGACCGACATTCAGTACTTC.